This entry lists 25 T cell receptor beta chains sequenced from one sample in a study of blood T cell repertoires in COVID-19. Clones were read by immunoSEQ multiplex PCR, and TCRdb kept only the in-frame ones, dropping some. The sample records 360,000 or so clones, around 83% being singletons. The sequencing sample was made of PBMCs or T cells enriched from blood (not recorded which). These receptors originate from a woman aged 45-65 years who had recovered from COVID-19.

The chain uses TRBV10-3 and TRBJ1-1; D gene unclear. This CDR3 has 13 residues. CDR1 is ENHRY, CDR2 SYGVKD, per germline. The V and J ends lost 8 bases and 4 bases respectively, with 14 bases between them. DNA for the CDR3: TGTGCCATCGGCGCCAGAGGTGGCACTGAAGCTTTCTTT. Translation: CAIGARGGTEAFF.

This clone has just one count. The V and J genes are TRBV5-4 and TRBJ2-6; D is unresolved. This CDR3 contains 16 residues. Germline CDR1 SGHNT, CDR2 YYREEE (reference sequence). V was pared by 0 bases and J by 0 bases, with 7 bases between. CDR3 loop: CASSLASFSGANVLTF. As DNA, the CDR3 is TGTGCCAGCAGCTTGGCCTCCTTCTCTGGGGCCAACGTCCTGACTTTC.

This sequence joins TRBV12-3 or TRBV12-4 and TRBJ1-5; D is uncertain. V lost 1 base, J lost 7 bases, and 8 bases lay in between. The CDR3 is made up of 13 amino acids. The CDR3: CASSLGPGQPQHF. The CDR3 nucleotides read TGTGCCAGCAGTTTAGGGCCCGGGCAGCCCCAGCATTTT.

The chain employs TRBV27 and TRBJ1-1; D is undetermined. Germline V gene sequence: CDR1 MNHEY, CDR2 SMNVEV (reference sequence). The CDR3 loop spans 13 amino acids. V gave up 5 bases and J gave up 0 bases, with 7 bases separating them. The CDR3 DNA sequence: TGTGCCAGCAGTCAGGCCATGAACACTGAAGCTTTCTTT. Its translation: CASSQAMNTEAFF.

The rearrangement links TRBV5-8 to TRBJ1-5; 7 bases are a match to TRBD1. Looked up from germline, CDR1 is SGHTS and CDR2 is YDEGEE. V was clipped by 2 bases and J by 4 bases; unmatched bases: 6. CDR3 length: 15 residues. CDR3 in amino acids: CASSLGTVENQPQHF. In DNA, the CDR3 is TGTGCCAGCAGCTTAGGGACAGTGGAGAATCAGCCCCAGCATTTT.

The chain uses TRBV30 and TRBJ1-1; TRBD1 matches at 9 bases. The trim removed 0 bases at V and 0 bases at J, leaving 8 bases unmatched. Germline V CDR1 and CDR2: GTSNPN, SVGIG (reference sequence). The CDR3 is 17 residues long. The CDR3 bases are TGTGCCTGGAGTGTACTACAGGGGGCTTCGATGAACACTGAAGCTTTCTTT. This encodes CAWSVLQGASMNTEAFF.

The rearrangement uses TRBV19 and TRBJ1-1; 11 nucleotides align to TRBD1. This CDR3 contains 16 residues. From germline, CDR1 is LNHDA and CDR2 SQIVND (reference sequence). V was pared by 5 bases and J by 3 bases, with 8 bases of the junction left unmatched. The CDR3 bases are TGTGCCAGTAGTCCCCGGGACAGGGGGGCGGACACTGAAGCTTTCTTT. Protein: CASSPRDRGADTEAFF.

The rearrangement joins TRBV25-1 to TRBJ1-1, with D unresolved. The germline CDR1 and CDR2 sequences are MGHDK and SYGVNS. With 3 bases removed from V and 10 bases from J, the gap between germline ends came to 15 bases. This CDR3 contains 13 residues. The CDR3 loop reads CASSDWAAPGAFF. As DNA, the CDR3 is TGTGCCAGCAGTGATTGGGCCGCGCCTGGAGCTTTCTTT.

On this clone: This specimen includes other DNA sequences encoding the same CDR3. The CDR3 spells CASSLEGVTGELFF. CDR3 bases: TGTGCCAGCAGCTTAGAAGGGGTGACCGGGGAGCTGTTTTTT. V gene TRBV7-2 combines with J gene TRBJ2-2, with D perhaps TRBD1 (5 bases). CDR1 is SGHTA and CDR2 is FQGNSA in the germline V gene. The CDR3 loop spans 14 amino acids. Deletions cut 1 base from V and 5 bases from J, with 8 bases between.

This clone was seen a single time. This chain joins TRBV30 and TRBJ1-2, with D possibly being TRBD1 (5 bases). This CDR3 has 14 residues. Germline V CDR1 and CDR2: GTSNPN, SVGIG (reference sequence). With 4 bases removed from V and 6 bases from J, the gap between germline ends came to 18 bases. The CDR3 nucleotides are TGTGCCTGGATCCCCCCGGGGGTGGCCGATGGCTACACCTTC. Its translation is CAWIPPGVADGYTF.

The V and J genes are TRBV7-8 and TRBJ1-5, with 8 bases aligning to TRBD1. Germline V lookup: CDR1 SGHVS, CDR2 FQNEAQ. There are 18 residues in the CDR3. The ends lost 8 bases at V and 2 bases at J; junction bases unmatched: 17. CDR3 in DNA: TGTGCCAGCCAGCTCCGGGACAGGTTAAATTGGGGCAATCAGCCCCAGCATTTT. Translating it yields CASQLRDRLNWGNQPQHF.

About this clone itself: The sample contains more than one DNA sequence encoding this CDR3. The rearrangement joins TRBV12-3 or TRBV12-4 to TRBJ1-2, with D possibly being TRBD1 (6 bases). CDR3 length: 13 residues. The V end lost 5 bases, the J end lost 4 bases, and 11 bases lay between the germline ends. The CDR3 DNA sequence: TGTGCCAGCAGTCAGGACAGATTCTATGGCTACACCTTC. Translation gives CASSQDRFYGYTF.

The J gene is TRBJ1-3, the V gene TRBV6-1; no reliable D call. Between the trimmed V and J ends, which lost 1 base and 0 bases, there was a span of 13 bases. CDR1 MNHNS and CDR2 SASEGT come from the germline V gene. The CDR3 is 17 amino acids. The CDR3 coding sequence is TGTGCCAGCAGTGAAGAAGTGCAGCGAGTCTCTGGAAACACCATATATTTT. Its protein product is CASSEEVQRVSGNTIYF.

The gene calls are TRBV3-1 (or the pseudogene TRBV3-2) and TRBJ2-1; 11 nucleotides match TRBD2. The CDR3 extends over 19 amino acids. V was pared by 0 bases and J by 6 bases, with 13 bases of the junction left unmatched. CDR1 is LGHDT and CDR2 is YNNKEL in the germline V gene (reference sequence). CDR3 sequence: CASSQEGGGRGLAANEQFF. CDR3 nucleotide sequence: TGTGCCAGCAGCCAAGAGGGTGGAGGTAGGGGACTAGCGGCCAATGAGCAGTTCTTC.

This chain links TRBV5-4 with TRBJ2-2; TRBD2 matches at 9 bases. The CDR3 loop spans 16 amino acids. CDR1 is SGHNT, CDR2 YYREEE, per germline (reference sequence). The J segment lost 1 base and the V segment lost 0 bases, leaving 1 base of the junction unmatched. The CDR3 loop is CASSLGLAENTGELFF. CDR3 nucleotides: TGTGCCAGCAGCTTGGGACTAGCGGAGAACACCGGGGAGCTGTTTTTT.

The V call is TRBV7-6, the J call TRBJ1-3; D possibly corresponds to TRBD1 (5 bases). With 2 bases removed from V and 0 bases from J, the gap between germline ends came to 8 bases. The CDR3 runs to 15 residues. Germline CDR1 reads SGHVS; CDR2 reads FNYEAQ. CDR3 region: CASSLTGDSGNTIYF. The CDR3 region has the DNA TGTGCCAGCAGCTTAACGGGGGACTCTGGAAACACCATATATTTT.

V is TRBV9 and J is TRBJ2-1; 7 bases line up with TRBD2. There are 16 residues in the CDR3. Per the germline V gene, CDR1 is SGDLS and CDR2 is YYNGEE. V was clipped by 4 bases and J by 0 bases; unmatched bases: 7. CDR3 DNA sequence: TGTGCCAGCAGCCCTACTAGCGATAGCTCCTACAATGAGCAGTTCTTC. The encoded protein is CASSPTSDSSYNEQFF.

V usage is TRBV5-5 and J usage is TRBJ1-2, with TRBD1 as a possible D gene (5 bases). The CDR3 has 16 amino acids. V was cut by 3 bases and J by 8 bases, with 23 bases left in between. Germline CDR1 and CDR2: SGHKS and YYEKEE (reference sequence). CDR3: CASSWGDGVSVGGYTF. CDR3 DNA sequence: TGTGCCAGCAGCTGGGGGGACGGGGTTTCAGTTGGCGGCTACACCTTC. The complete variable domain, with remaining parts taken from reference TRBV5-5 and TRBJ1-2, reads DAGVTQSPTHLIKTRGQQVTLRCSPISGHKSVSWYQQVLGQGPQFIFQYYEKEERGRGNFPDRFSARQFPNYSSELNVNALLLGDSALYLCASSWGDGVSVGGYTFGSGTRLTVV.

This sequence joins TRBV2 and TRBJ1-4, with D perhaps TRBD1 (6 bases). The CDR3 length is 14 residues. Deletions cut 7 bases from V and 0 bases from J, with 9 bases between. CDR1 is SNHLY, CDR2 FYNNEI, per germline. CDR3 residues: CASKQGPTNEKLFF. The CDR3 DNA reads TGTGCCAGCAAACAGGGTCCAACTAATGAAAAACTGTTTTTT.

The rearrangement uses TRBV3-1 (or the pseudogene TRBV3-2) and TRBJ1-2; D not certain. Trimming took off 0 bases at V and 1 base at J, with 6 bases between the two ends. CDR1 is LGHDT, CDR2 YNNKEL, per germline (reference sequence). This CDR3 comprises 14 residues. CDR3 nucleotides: TGTGCCAGCAGCCAAGAGACATTTAACTATGGCTACACCTTC. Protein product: CASSQETFNYGYTF.

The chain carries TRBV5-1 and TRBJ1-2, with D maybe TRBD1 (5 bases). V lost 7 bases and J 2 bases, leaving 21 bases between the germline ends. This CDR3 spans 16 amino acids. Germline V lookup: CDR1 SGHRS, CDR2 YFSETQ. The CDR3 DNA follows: TGCGCCAGCTCCCTCGGGAGTGGGGCAGGAAACTATGGCTACACCTTC. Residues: CASSLGSGAGNYGYTF.

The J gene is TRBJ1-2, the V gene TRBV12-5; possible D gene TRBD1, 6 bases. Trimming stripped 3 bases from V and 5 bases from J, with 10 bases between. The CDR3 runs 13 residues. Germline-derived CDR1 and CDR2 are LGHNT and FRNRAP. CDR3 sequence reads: CASGLGTSYGYTF. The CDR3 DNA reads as TGTGCTAGTGGTTTAGGGACATCATATGGCTACACCTTC.

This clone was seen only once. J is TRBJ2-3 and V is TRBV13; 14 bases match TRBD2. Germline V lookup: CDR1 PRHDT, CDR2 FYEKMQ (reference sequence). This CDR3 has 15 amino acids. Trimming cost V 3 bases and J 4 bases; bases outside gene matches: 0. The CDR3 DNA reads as TGTGCCAGCAGCTTGGGACTAGCGGGAGCAGATACGCAGTATTTT. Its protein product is CASSLGLAGADTQYF.

The CDR3 reads CASSPGQGQSEPQHF. The CDR3, as DNA: TGCGCCAGCAGCCCGGGACAGGGCCAGTCGGAGCCCCAGCATTTT. This chain joins TRBV5-1 and TRBJ1-5; 9 bases agree with TRBD1. Germline V gene sequence: CDR1 SGHRS, CDR2 YFSETQ. V gave up 4 bases and J gave up 8 bases; unmatched junction bases: 10. This CDR3 is built from 15 residues.

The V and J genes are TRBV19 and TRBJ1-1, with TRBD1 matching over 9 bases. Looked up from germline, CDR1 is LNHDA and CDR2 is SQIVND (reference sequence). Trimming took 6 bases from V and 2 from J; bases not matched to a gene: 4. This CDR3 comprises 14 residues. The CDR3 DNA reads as TGTGCCAGTAGGCACAGGGGGCTAAACACTGAAGCTTTCTTT. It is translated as CASRHRGLNTEAFF.